This T cell receptor (beta chain) originates from a study of breast tumors, draining lymph nodes, adjacent tissues (dated by TCRdb to about 2016). For the study in its entirety: Breast cancer patients provided tumor, adjacent nontumor tissue and axillary lymph nodes, and the study compared the TCR beta repertoires across these three sources. In human breast cancer, the study set out to evaluate how tumor, surrounding tissue and draining lymph node repertoires relate to one another and whether T cells may move between these sites. What the research found in general, with its limitations: Tumor T-cell repertoires showed less diversity than lymph node repertoires and more diversity than nontumor tissue repertoires, and tumor T-cell repertoires showed preferential V and J gene usage. The conclusion that tumor T cells originate in lymph nodes was framed as consistent with a hypothesis rather than directly demonstrated. In luminal-like breast cancer, tumor and nontumor tissue repertoires resembled each other significantly more than in basal-like breast cancer. The data were considered consistent with most tumor T cells being derived from the lymph node and subsequently expanding within tumor tissue.

The lymph node samples were taken from the axillary draining lymph nodes of breast cancer patients. Data came from an Illumina HiSeq 2000. Multiplex PCR amplification was used to generate the TCR beta chain libraries. High-throughput sequencing was used to analyze the amplified TCR beta chain products. Using fastp trimming at Q25 and MiXCR clonotype assembly, TCRdb reanalyzed the public sequencing data and kept in-frame beta chains. Identical CDR3 proteins give one entry, which carries the most common genes and DNA. This sample is represented by about 140,000 distinct CDR3 sequences; over 25% of them were singletons. The ten largest clones add up to 2.3% of the sample. Details on this clonotype: This receptor's antigen is unknown. Base qualities were left out, and no much larger clone turns up one base away.

This TCR derives from a female donor with breast cancer. Some clones in this sample may be carry-over from other donors' samples. Sequenced: axillary lymph node tissue.

The DNA sequence is as follows: TGTGCCAGCAGCTTCACAGGGCGCGGCAAAAACATTCAGTACTTC. Translated, this is CASSFTGRGKNIQYF. The chain couples TRBV5-4 to TRBJ2-4; perhaps TRBD1 is the D gene, with 6 bases matching. From its cysteine to its phenylalanine, the CDR3 spans 15 amino acids. The read is trimmed to its CDR3 DNA, 45 bases read in frame from base 1. CDR1 and CDR2, per the germline V gene (reference sequence), are SGHNT and YYREEE. V is clipped by 2 bases and J by 3 bases, and the sequence between their germline boundaries is 12 bases long.